This T cell receptor beta chain is drawn from a study of early stage breast cancer tumors (dated by TCRdb to between 2016 and 2019). Looking at the study overall: Of the roughly 17 invasive breast tumors, about a dozen were found to be estrogen receptor-positive, progesterone receptor-positive and HER2-negative. Of the roughly twelve ER+/PR+/HER2- tumors, eight were classified as invasive ductal carcinomas and four as invasive lobular carcinomas. A read coverage of roughly 10-fold per sample was achieved on average. A total of 2.5 million to 3 million templates, representing some 1,000,000 unique clonotypes, were detected across all samples.

Points on this clone: Its antigen is not yet known. No base quality values were provided; no much bigger clone lies one nucleotide off.

Each sample was amplified as two independent genomic DNA replicates: about 0.47 ug for blood and roughly 1.5 ug for tumor or normal breast. TCRB sequencing of genomic DNA was carried out with the ImmunoSeq Intro kit according to the manufacturer's instructions. Multiplex PCR was run for around 30 cycles using proprietary primers and spike-in control sequences for absolute quantification. Single-end 150-bp reads were used to sequence an 87-bp fragment spanning the CDR3 plus the flanking V and J genes. Seven samples, each with two replicates, were multiplexed per lane of an Illumina MiSeq using version 3.0 chemistry. Under the source paper's analysis protocol: The vendor's proprietary pipeline processed the raw data and merged both replicates into a single result for each sample. Clonotypes were defined as productive rearrangements sharing the V-gene family, CDR3 amino acid sequence and J-gene segment. Clonality was calculated as 1 minus the normalized Shannon entropy (Pielou evenness) of TCRB abundances. To estimate T cell density, the total number of templates was divided by the number of input cells, which was inferred from the amount of DNA input. Recon with default parameters was used to estimate total repertoire diversity and clonality. Clonotypes with over 0.1% abundance in tumor and at least 32-fold higher abundance in tumor than in normal breast were defined as tumor-enriched. Drawn from immuneACCESS, this table holds only the in-frame rearrangements with V and J called that TCRdb kept. Clones are partly lost; checked studies trace under half to an unresolved V gene and leave the rest unexplained. Clone size and the V and J calls come from that table; the DNA yielded D and trimming. The sample table contains tens of thousands of clones; only one count was recorded for approximately 72% of them. The ten largest clonotypes hold approximately 7.1% of the sample.

The study profiled bulk TCR beta-chain repertoires in matched peripheral blood, tumor and adjacent normal breast tissue taken from some 17 patients with early-stage breast cancer. Before surgery, roughly 4.5-11 mL of whole blood was collected into EDTA tubes and then processed within 2 hours. Peripheral blood mononuclear cells were isolated by Ficoll-Paque centrifugation in SepMate-50 tubes. PBMCs were cryopreserved in approximately 90% FBS with roughly 10% DMSO in aliquots of about 1.7 to 4 million cells and stored in liquid nitrogen. The Qiagen AllPrep DNA/RNA Mini kit was used to extract genomic DNA. According to the germline V gene (reference sequence), CDR1 reads SGHNT and CDR2 reads YYREEE. V is reduced by 0 bases and J by 5 bases, leaving a spacing of 14 bases between them. The CDR3, from cysteine to phenylalanine, totals 16 residues. CDR3 DNA only is kept here, 48 bases in frame from base 1.

The study at large found these results: Repertoires from blood and normal breast were more alike than repertoires from blood and tumor, and in about 90% of the 16 patients, comparing each tissue with blood separated tumor from normal. Chain pairing and functional markers such as CD4, CD8 and FOXP3 were missed by bulk genomic DNA sequencing of unsorted cells. Enriched TCRB sequences shared across patients were mostly commonly generated sequences, unlikely to play an important role in the tumor microenvironment. Because the cohort was small, analysis by tumor subtype was not possible. Compared with adjacent normal breast tissue, tumors had around 2.6-fold higher T cell density and higher clonality.

The sequence came from a person aged 45 to 59 with breast cancer. In this chain, TRBV5-4 is recombined with TRBJ2-2, with a tentative D gene TRBD2 over 5 matching bases. The sample taken for sequencing was blood. The CDR3 corresponds to CASSLAEARETGELFF. At the DNA level, the sequence is TGTGCCAGCAGCTTGGCCGAGGCGAGGGAGACCGGGGAGCTGTTTTTT.